A selection of T cell receptor beta chains follows, all from one sample in a study of T cells in Graves' hyperthyroidism and ophthalmopathy. TCRdb used MiXCR to reprocess the multiplex PCR reads, holding one entry per CDR3 protein. Of about 380,000 distinct CDR3 sequences in the sample, about a fifth are singletons; the top ten hold 40%. Sequenced: blood. The receptors here all came from a man younger than 35 with Graves' ophthalmopathy. The CDR3 runs from the conserved cysteine through the conserved F or W. The D gene is left open where the match is weak. Where a row states a size, it is once, few, many or the class of an expanded clone; other rows omit it.

CDR3 protein	CDR3 DNA	D gene	clone size	V gene	J gene
CASSLLRGTDTQYF	TGTGCCAGCAGCCTCCTGCGGGGAACAGATACGCAGTATTTT	.	many	TRBV3-1	TRBJ2-3
CANSQGGLETQYF	TGTGCCAACAGCCAAGGGGGGTTAGAGACCCAGTACTTC	.	many	TRBV13	TRBJ2-5
CASSLVGGGNPQFF	TGTGCCAGCAGCTTGGTCGGCGGGGGGAACCCCCAGTTCTTC	TRBD2	few	TRBV7-3	TRBJ2-1
CASSFRGGGNSYEQYF	TGTGCCAGCAGTTTCCGGGGAGGGGGTAACTCCTACGAGCAGTACTTC	.	few	TRBV12-3/TRBV12-4	TRBJ2-7
CSVRRIASYEQYF	TGCAGCGTACGAAGGATTGCCTCCTACGAGCAGTACTTC	.	.	TRBV29-1	TRBJ2-7
CASALGETQYF	TGTGCCAGCGCTTTGGGGGAGACCCAGTACTTC	.	many	TRBV2	TRBJ2-5
CASSSAVGQGGEELFF	TGTGCCAGCAGTTCCGCCGTAGGACAGGGGGGAGAGGAGCTGTTTTTT	TRBD1	many	TRBV6-2/TRBV6-3	TRBJ2-2
CATRGDREGLMGGYTF	TGTGCCACCAGAGGAGACAGGGAGGGCTTAATGGGTGGCTACACCTTC	TRBD1	.	TRBV27	TRBJ1-2
CASSSGGASGNTIYF	TGTGCCAGCAGCTCGGGGGGGGCCTCTGGAAACACCATATATTTT	.	few	TRBV7-8	TRBJ1-3
CASSQSQGAADEKLFF	TGTGCCAGCAGCCAGTCCCAGGGGGCAGCGGATGAAAAACTGTTTTTT	TRBD1	.	TRBV4-2	TRBJ1-4
CASSIVGTDHSPLHF	TGTGCCAGCAGTATAGTAGGGACGGACCATTCACCCCTCCACTTT	.	.	TRBV27	TRBJ1-6
CASSPDREQPQHF	TGTGCCAGCAGCCCGGACAGGGAACAGCCCCAGCATTTT	TRBD1	many	TRBV11-2	TRBJ1-5
CASSLTPTYGYTF	TGCGCCAGCAGCTTGACCCCCACCTATGGCTACACCTTC	.	many	TRBV5-1	TRBJ1-2
CASSPPGRGLGGYTF	TGTGCCAGCAGCCCCCCTGGCAGGGGCTTGGGGGGCTACACCTTC	.	many	TRBV11-2	TRBJ1-2
CASSYRQGLSSYEQYF	TGTGCCAGCAGTTACCGACAGGGGCTGAGCTCCTACGAGCAGTACTTC	TRBD1	many	TRBV6-5	TRBJ2-7
CASSPRTGEWYGYTF	TGTGCCAGCAGCCCCCGGACAGGGGAGTGGTATGGCTACACCTTC	TRBD1	.	TRBV14	TRBJ1-2
CAMRWGTGELFF	TGTGCCATGCGGTGGGGCACCGGGGAGCTGTTTTTT	.	.	TRBV10-3	TRBJ2-2
CSEDGPTDGETQYF	TGCAGTGAAGACGGACCTACCGACGGGGAGACCCAGTACTTC	.	many	TRBV20-1	TRBJ2-5
CASSLPDSPAGVNNEQFF	TGTGCCAGCAGCTTGCCCGACTCTCCGGCGGGGGTCAACAATGAGCAGTTCTTC	TRBD2	many	TRBV7-6	TRBJ2-1
CASSSRTDANTGELFF	TGTGCCAGCAGCTCACGGACAGACGCGAACACCGGGGAGCTGTTTTTT	.	many	TRBV7-8	TRBJ2-2
CASSQAGTDTQYF	TGTGCCAGCAGCCAAGCAGGTACAGATACGCAGTATTTT	.	many	TRBV3-1	TRBJ2-3
CASSADRDQETQYF	TGTGCCAGCAGTGCGGACAGGGACCAAGAGACCCAGTACTTC	TRBD1	.	TRBV2	TRBJ2-5
CASIKGDRANTEAFF	TGTGCCAGCATCAAGGGGGACAGGGCGAACACTGAAGCTTTCTTT	TRBD1	few	TRBV6-1	TRBJ1-1
CASSFLPGDGEQYF	TGCGCCAGCAGCTTTTTACCAGGGGATGGCGAGCAGTACTTC	.	many	TRBV5-1	TRBJ2-7
CASSYSQGANEQFF	TGTGCCAGCAGTTACTCTCAGGGGGCGAATGAGCAGTTCTTC	TRBD1	many	TRBV6-5	TRBJ2-1
CASRPQANYGYTF	TGTGCCAGCAGACCTCAGGCAAACTATGGCTACACCTTC	.	many	TRBV27	TRBJ1-2
CASSRGSEGHGYTF	TGTGCCAGCAGCCGAGGATCGGAGGGCCATGGCTACACCTTC	.	once	TRBV14	TRBJ1-2
CASISQGFEQFF	TGTGCCAGCATTTCCCAGGGGTTTGAGCAGTTCTTC	.	many	TRBV12-3/TRBV12-4	TRBJ2-1
CSAPDRVSYEQYF	TGCAGTGCCCCCGACAGAGTCTCCTACGAGCAGTACTTC	.	.	TRBV20-1	TRBJ2-7
CASSLEGISNQPQHF	TGTGCCAGCAGCTTAGAGGGAATTAGCAATCAGCCCCAGCATTTT	.	.	TRBV7-9	TRBJ1-5
CATSELGQNTDTQYF	TGTGCCACCAGTGAATTGGGACAGAACACAGATACGCAGTATTTT	TRBD1	few	TRBV24-1	TRBJ2-3
CASSQIRETQYF	TGTGCCAGCAGCCAAATCCGGGAGACCCAGTACTTC	.	.	TRBV3-1	TRBJ2-5
CASSLHIQYF	TGTGCCAGCTCACTACACATTCAGTACTTC	.	many	TRBV18	TRBJ2-4
CATGPRQGLAEKLFF	TGTGCCACAGGACCCCGACAGGGACTGGCTGAAAAACTGTTTTTT	TRBD1	few	TRBV10-3	TRBJ1-4
CASSMLENHGYTF	TGTGCCAGTAGTATGCTGGAGAACCATGGCTACACCTTC	.	.	TRBV19	TRBJ1-2
CASSPVPGLAGGPTEQFF	TGCGCCAGCAGCCCGGTCCCGGGACTAGCGGGGGGGCCAACTGAGCAGTTCTTC	TRBD2	many	TRBV5-1	TRBJ2-1
CASSPRLDQETQYF	TGTGCCAGTAGTCCCAGACTAGACCAAGAGACCCAGTACTTC	.	once	TRBV19	TRBJ2-5
CASSNALRDEQFF	TGTGCCAGCAGCAATGCTTTACGGGATGAGCAGTTCTTC	.	few	TRBV13	TRBJ2-1
CSAASIGNEKLFF	TGCAGTGCGGCCAGTATTGGGAATGAAAAACTGTTTTTT	.	.	TRBV20-1	TRBJ1-4
CAISERDEQYF	TGTGCCATCAGTGAGAGGGACGAGCAGTACTTC	.	many	TRBV10-3	TRBJ2-7
CSARTVAGGTSNTGELFF	TGCAGTGCGAGGACGGTAGCGGGGGGGACATCTAACACCGGGGAGCTGTTTTTT	TRBD2	many	TRBV20-1	TRBJ2-2
CASRTSGSSYNEQFF	TGTGCCAGCAGAACTAGCGGTAGCTCCTACAATGAGCAGTTCTTC	TRBD2	many	TRBV6-1	TRBJ2-1
CSPGQGGSEQYF	TGCAGTCCCGGACAGGGGGGGAGCGAGCAGTACTTC	TRBD1	many	TRBV20-1	TRBJ2-7
CASSLRLAGLSSYNEQFF	TGTGCCAGCAGCTTACGACTAGCGGGGCTCAGCTCCTACAATGAGCAGTTCTTC	TRBD2	many	TRBV7-2	TRBJ2-1
CASSQDAGDTEAFF	TGTGCCAGCAGCCAAGACGCAGGGGACACTGAAGCTTTCTTT	.	many	TRBV4-2	TRBJ1-1
CASRRQGGQPQHF	TGTGCCAGCAGGCGACAGGGCGGTCAGCCCCAGCATTTT	TRBD1	.	TRBV6-1	TRBJ1-5
CASSGDRVYNEQFF	TGTGCCAGTAGTGGGGACAGGGTCTACAATGAGCAGTTCTTC	TRBD1	many	TRBV27	TRBJ2-1
CASSYSLDSGFYGYTF	TGTGCCAGCAGTTACTCGTTGGATTCAGGCTTCTATGGCTACACCTTC	.	many	TRBV6-5	TRBJ1-2
CASSQGPVADTQYF	TGCGCCAGCAGCCAAGGCCCAGTTGCAGATACGCAGTATTTT	.	.	TRBV4-1	TRBJ2-3
CASSPPRGHQETQYF	TGTGCCAGCAGTCCGCCCCGGGGGCACCAAGAGACCCAGTACTTC	.	many	TRBV28	TRBJ2-5
CASSLSVQGPYEQYF	TGTGCCAGCAGTTTATCGGTCCAGGGGCCCTACGAGCAGTACTTC	.	many	TRBV27	TRBJ2-7
CASSWAGDAAYEQYF	TGCGCCAGCAGCTGGGCAGGGGATGCGGCCTACGAGCAGTACTTC	.	.	TRBV5-1	TRBJ2-7
CASSVEMGNEQFF	TGTGCCAGCAGCGTAGAAATGGGTAATGAGCAGTTCTTC	.	few	TRBV9	TRBJ2-1
CAISERGQVTGELFF	TGTGCCATCAGTGAAAGGGGACAGGTGACCGGGGAGCTGTTTTTT	TRBD1	few	TRBV10-3	TRBJ2-2
CASSGEGWREQTFF	TGCGCCAGCAGCGGAGAGGGGTGGAGGGAGCAGACGTTCTTC	.	few	TRBV5-1	TRBJ2-1
CASETTLNTGELFF	TGTGCCAGCGAGACGACTCTGAACACCGGGGAGCTGTTTTTT	.	.	TRBV7-9	TRBJ2-2
CATSDFGSYEQYF	TGTGCCACCAGTGATTTCGGCTCCTACGAGCAGTACTTC	.	many	TRBV24-1	TRBJ2-7
CATSRTIGIEEKLFF	TGTGCCACCAGCAGAACCATAGGTATCGAAGAAAAACTGTTTTTT	.	.	TRBV15	TRBJ1-4
CASSLASGQAGNTIYF	TGTGCCAGCAGCTTAGCGTCGGGACAGGCTGGAAACACCATATATTTT	TRBD1	.	TRBV7-2	TRBJ1-3
CSVEGGGAHGYTF	TGCAGCGTTGAAGGCGGGGGGGCCCATGGCTACACCTTC	.	.	TRBV29-1	TRBJ1-2